Below, 5 T cell receptor beta chains from the same sample are listed, as sequenced in a study of T cell repertoires in cytomegalovirus infection. TCRdb recomputed calls from the reads with MiXCR, one row per CDR3 protein. The table includes some 600,000 distinct CDR3 sequences, approximately 25% detected once. Sequencing was done on a sample of CD8+ T cells from PBMCs. These receptor sequences come from a human donor in good health (CMV status not recorded). Some clones in this sample may be carry-over from other donors' samples.

This clonotype was seen only a few times. The chain combines TRBV29-1 with TRBJ2-1; D may be TRBD1 (6 bases). CDR1 is SQVTM, CDR2 ANQGSEA, per germline. V lost 3 bases to trimming and J lost 0 bases, with 15 bases between them. This CDR3 is built from 16 residues. The CDR3 sequence: CSVEGHSLSSYNEQFF. The CDR3 DNA follows: TGCAGCGTTGAGGGACATTCCTTGAGCTCCTACAATGAGCAGTTCTTC.

Remarks on this clonotype: Since a much larger clone is just one base distant, this may be a read error. This sequence joins TRBV7-3 and TRBJ2-1; 10 bases are shared with TRBD1. Germline V CDR1 and CDR2: SGHTA, FQGTGA. This CDR3 spans 16 amino acids. The CDR3 nucleotides are TGTGTCAGCAGCTCCCGTGGGGGACAGGGGACGAATGAGCAGTTCTTC. It encodes CVSSSRGGQGTNEQFF.

To note about this clonotype: One end of the junction varies from germline; a read error may be responsible. The chain links TRBV5-1 to TRBJ2-7, with TRBD1 identical over 10 bases. From germline, CDR1 is SGHRS and CDR2 YFSETQ. CDR3 size: 13 residues. CDR3 region: CAGSWDRGYEQYF. CDR3 bases: TGCGCCGGCAGCTGGGACAGGGGCTACGAGCAGTACTTC.

The J gene is TRBJ2-3, the V gene TRBV6-5, with 11 bases fitting TRBD2. The germline V gene encodes CDR1 MNHEY and CDR2 SVGAGI. There are 18 residues in the CDR3. V lost 2 bases, J lost 4 bases, and 11 bases stayed unmatched. This chain's CDR3 is CASSYGLSSGGPADTQYF. In DNA, the CDR3 is TGTGCCAGCAGTTACGGGCTTTCTAGCGGGGGGCCGGCAGATACGCAGTATTTT.

The chain joins TRBV7-3 to TRBJ1-1, with 10 bases fitting TRBD1. Germline V gene data show CDR1 as SGHTA and CDR2 as FQGTGA. V was pared by 6 bases and J by 4 bases, with 8 bases of the junction left unmatched. The CDR3 extends over 15 amino acids. The CDR3 sequence is CASRSSRTGGTEAFF. DNA of the CDR3: TGTGCCAGCAGATCTAGCAGGACAGGGGGCACTGAAGCTTTCTTT.